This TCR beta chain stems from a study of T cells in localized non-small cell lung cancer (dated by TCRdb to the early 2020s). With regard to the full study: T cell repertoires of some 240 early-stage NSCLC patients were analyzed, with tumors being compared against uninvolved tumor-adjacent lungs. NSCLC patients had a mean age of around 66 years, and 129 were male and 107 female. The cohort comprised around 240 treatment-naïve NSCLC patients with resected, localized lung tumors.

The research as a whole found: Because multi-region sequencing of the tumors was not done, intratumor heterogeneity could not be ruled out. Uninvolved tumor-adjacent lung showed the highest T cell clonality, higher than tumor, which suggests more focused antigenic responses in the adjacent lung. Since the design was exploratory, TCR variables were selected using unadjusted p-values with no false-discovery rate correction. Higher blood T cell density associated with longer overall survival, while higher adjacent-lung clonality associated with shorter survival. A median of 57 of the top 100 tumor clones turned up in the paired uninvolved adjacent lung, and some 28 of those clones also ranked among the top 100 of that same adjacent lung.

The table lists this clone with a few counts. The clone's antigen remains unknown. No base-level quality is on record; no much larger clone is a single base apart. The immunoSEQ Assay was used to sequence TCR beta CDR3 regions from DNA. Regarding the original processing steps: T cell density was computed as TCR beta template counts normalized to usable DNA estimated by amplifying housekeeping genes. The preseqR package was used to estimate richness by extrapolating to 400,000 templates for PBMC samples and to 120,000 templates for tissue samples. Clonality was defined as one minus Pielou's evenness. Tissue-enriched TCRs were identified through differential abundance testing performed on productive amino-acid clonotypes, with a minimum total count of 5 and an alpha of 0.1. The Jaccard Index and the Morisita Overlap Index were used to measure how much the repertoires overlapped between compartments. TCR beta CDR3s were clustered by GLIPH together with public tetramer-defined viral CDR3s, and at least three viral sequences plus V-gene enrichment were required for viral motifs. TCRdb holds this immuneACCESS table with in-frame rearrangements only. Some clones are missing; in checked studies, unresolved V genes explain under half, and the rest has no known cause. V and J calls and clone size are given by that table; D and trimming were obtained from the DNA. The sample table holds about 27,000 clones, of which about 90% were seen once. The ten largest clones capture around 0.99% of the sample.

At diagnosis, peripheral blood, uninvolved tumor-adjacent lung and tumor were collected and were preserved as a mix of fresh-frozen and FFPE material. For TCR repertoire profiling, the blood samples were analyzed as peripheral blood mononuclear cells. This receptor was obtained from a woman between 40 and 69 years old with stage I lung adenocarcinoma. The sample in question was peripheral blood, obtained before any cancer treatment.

CDR3 protein: CAITADANTEAFF. The DNA sequence reads TGTGCCATCACCGCGGACGCGAACACTGAAGCTTTCTTT. The chain is assembled from TRBV10-3 and TRBJ1-1, with an unclear D gene assignment. Spanning cysteine to phenylalanine, the CDR3 consists of 13 amino acids. Of all the DNA, just the CDR3 is kept, 39 bases in frame from base 1. Taken from the germline V gene, the CDR1 and CDR2 loops are ENHRY and SYGVKD. Between the V and J ends, shortened by 7 bases and 1 base respectively, the junction contains 10 bases.